This T cell receptor beta chain was identified during a study of blood T cell repertoires in COVID-19. Study context: Samples of COVID-19 (acute and convalescent) were obtained from the United States, Italy and Spain. PBMCs, B-cell-depleted T cells, or T cells provided the cDNA or gDNA that made up the material.

CDR3 size: 16 residues. Trimming cost V 1 base and J 3 bases; bases outside gene matches: 5. Germline CDR1 is LGHNT and CDR2 is FRNRAP. Per the original data handling: It was from reference gene primer amplification that nucleated cell counts were estimated. Some clones are missing from TCRdb's copy, which holds only in-frame ones; the method was immunoSEQ multiplex PCR. That table gives V, J and clone size, and the DNA gave D and trimming. Among some 52,000 clones listed, about nine tenths were seen once. The material sequenced was peripheral blood. This chain connects TRBV12-5 to TRBJ1-1, with 10 bases that match TRBD1. This receptor was obtained from a human donor in a cohort sampled during active COVID-19. The CDR3 spells CASGLGQGARHTEAFF. CDR3 DNA sequence: TGTGCTAGTGGTTTGGGACAGGGGGCGCGACACACTGAAGCTTTCTTT.